The sequence of this T cell receptor (beta chain) was determined in a study of long-term antiretroviral therapy in people with HIV. V lost 4 bases to trimming and J lost 5 bases, with 3 bases between them. CDR1 and CDR2 (germline): LNHDA, SQIVND (reference sequence). The CDR3 is 11 residues long. With survey level as its setting, the immunoSEQ assay was v3.0. Generated by immunoSEQ multiplex PCR, the TCRdb table keeps only in-frame clones and is missing some. The data show under 20,000 clones, with approximately 85% seen just once and under 8% held by the top ten. The specimen comprised unsorted PBMCs, sampled at the start of antiretroviral therapy, before treatment. The TCR was taken from a man aged 18 to 30 with HIV. The rearrangement uses TRBV19 and TRBJ2-1; D is ambiguous. The CDR3 bases are TGTGCCAGTAGTAGAAACAATGAGCAGTTCTTC. Residues: CASSRNNEQFF.